This T cell receptor (beta chain) was sequenced during a study of CD8 T cells in Susac syndrome. Random hexamers primed reverse transcription of about 0.45 to 1 ug RNA. TCRdb reanalysed the immunoSEQ multiplex PCR reads using MiXCR and keeps one entry per CDR3 protein. This sample yields around 280,000 distinct CDR3 sequences, of which about 88% are seen a single time; approximately 0.12% belongs to the top ten. Trimming cost V 5 bases and J 2 bases, with 16 bases left between them. The germline V gene encodes CDR1 GTSNPN and CDR2 SVGIG (reference sequence). The CDR3 totals 14 residues. Input material: CD8+ T cells from PBMCs. The clonotype was recovered from a human donor with multiple sclerosis. The chain recombines TRBV30 with TRBJ2-7; D is unresolved. CDR3 amino acids: CAWGFWEYPYEQYF. The CDR3 DNA follows: TGTGCCTGGGGGTTCTGGGAATACCCCTACGAGCAGTACTTC.